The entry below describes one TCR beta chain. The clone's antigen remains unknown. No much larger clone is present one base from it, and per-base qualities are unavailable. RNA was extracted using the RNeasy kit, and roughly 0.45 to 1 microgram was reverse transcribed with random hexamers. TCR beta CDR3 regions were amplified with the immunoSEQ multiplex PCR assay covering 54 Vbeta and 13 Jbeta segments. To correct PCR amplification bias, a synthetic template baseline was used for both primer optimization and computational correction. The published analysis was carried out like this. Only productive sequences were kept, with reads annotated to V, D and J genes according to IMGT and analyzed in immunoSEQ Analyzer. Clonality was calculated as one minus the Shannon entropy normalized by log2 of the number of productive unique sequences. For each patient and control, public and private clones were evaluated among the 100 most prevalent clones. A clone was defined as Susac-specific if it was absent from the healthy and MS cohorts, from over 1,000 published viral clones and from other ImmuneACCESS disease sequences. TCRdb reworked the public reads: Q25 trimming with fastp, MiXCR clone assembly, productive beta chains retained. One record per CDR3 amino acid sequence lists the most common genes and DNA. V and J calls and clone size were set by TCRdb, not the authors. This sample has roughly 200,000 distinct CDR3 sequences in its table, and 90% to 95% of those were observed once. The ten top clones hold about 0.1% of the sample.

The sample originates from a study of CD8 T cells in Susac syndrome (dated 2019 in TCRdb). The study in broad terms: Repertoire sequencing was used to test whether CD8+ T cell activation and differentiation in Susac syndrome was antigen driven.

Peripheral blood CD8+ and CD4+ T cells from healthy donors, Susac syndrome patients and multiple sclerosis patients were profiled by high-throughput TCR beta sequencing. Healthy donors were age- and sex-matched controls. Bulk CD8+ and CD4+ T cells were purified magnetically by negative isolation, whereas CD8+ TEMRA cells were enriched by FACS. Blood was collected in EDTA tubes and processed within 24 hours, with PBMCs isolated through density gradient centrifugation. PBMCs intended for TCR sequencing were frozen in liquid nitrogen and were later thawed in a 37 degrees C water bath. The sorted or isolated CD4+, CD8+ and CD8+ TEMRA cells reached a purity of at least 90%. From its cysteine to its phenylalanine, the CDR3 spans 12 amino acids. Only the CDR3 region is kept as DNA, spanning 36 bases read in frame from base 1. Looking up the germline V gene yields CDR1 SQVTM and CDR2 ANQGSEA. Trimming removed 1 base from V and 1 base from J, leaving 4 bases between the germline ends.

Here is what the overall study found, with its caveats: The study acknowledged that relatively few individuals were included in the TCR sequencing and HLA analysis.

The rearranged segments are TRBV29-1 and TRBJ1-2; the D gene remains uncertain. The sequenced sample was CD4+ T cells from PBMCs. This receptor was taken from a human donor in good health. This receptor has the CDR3 CSVEVLNYGYTF. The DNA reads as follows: TGCAGCGTTGAAGTCCTTAACTATGGCTACACCTTC.